The T cell receptor (beta chain) described here comes from a study of OX40 agonist ivuxolimab in advanced cancers. Turning to the study itself: Administration of intravenous ivuxolimab to patients occurred every 2 weeks at 0.01 to 10 mg/kg. Partial responses occurred in three patients (one hepatocellular carcinoma, two cutaneous melanoma). The study, taken as a whole, reports: In the 0.1 to 3.0 mg/kg range, CD4+ and CD8+ blood T cells had expanded clonally by week 6.

A note on this clone: The antigen is not known.

Sequencing was performed with immunoSEQ multiplex PCR; in TCRdb, only in-frame clones are kept and a portion is missing. Among fewer than 10,000 clones listed, 70% were seen once. The V gene end was trimmed by 8 bases and the J gene end by 0 bases; junction bases not matched to a gene: 9. The CDR3 sequence is 16 residues long. Germline loops: CDR1 SNHLY, CDR2 FYNNEI. Material: CD4+ or CD8+ T cells sorted from blood, obtained in a trial of the OX40 agonist ivuxolimab. The genes are TRBV2 and TRBJ2-4, with 8 bases that match TRBD1. The source of this sequence is an adult with an advanced solid tumor such as melanoma, head and neck, liver or kidney cancer. CDR3 sequence (DNA): TGTGCCAGCGGGGTCGGGACAGGAGTAGCCAAAAACATTCAGTACTTC. Its protein is CASGVGTGVAKNIQYF.